This TCR beta chain was identified in a study of immune cell composition in non-small cell lung cancer. Notes on the study in general: TIL tumour reactivity correlated with maximal tumour-associated clone frequency in adenocarcinoma. It was not proven that tumour-reactive clones equal dominant tumour-associated clones. Tumour TCR-beta clonality showed no significant link to smoking pack-years.

Clones were sequenced by immunoSEQ multiplex PCR, and TCRdb holds only the in-frame ones, with some missing. Here the sample spans more than 2,500 clones, over 60% being singletons. After removal of 0 bases from V and 7 bases from J, the junction contained 8 bases not matched to a gene. There are 14 residues in the CDR3. The V gene's germline CDR1 is GTSNPN and CDR2 SVGIG (reference sequence). Comment on this clone: The target antigen is unknown. The same CDR3 arises from other DNA sequences in this sample as well.

Specimen: lung tumor tissue. This chain connects TRBV30 to TRBJ1-2; 7 positions agree with TRBD1. The TCR comes from a human donor with non-small cell lung cancer. The CDR3, as DNA: TGTGCCTGGAGTGTACACGGGACAGCGAGTGGCTACACCTTC. Its translation is CAWSVHGTASGYTF.